This entry lists 2 T cell receptor beta chains sequenced from one sample in a study of blood T cells in healthy people across ages. Combining a sample-barcoded 5' primer with a J-beta primer mix, a second PCR ran for about 6 to 12 cycles. TCRdb called the 5' RACE reads again in MiXCR, with one record for every CDR3 protein. The sample includes approximately 1.5 million distinct CDR3 sequences, less than 45% seen only once; the top ten take 4%. Sequenced input: blood. The receptors shown here come from a woman younger than 35 in good health.

This clonotype turned up a few times. The CDR3 sequence: CASSVGMITGELFF. The CDR3 region has the DNA TGTGCCAGCAGCGTAGGAATGATCACCGGGGAGCTGTTTTTT. The chain combines TRBV9 with TRBJ2-2, with D hard to call. This CDR3 is 14 amino acids long. CDR1 is SGDLS and CDR2 is YYNGEE in the germline V gene. The V end lost 0 bases, the J end lost 4 bases, and 7 bases lay between the germline ends.

The sample holds a few counts of this clonotype. The chain employs TRBV6-1 and TRBJ1-1, with D possibly matching TRBD1 (6 bases). V dropped 6 bases and J dropped 0 bases, with 11 bases sitting between them. Per the germline V gene, CDR1 is MNHNS and CDR2 is SASEGT. This CDR3 is 14 amino acids long. CDR3 sequence: CASRVGQMNTEAFF. The CDR3 DNA is TGTGCCAGCAGGGTTGGACAGATGAACACTGAAGCTTTCTTT.